These T cell receptor beta chains were read from a single sample in a study of cytomegalovirus exposure and HLA in healthy donors. Assay used: immunoSEQ multiplex PCR; TCRdb lists only in-frame clones, some missing. The sample carries 150,000 to 200,000 clones, roughly three quarters recorded once. The specimen was PBMCs. These receptors were obtained from a man younger than 30 in good health and CMV-seropositive. Each CDR3 is given with its conserved first and last residue. A D gene is named only where the DNA matches it firmly. Clone sizes are given selectively: once, few, many, or a class where the clone is expanded.

clone_size,j_call,d_call,v_call,cdr3_aa,cdr3_nt
NA,TRBJ2-3,TRBD2,TRBV29-1,CSVNLAGGMYTDTQYF,TGCAGCGTCAATCTAGCGGGAGGGATGTACACAGATACGCAGTATTTT
few,TRBJ1-1,TRBD1,TRBV11-2,CASRQGADTEAFF,TGTGCCAGCCGACAGGGGGCCGACACTGAAGCTTTCTTT
NA,TRBJ1-1,TRBD1,TRBV6-5,CASSYPGQGEAFF,TGTGCCAGCAGTTACCCGGGACAGGGAGAAGCTTTCTTT
NA,TRBJ1-4,NA,TRBV28,CASSSRREPVGEKLFF,TGTGCCAGCAGTTCCAGGAGGGAACCGGTGGGTGAAAAACTGTTTTTT
NA,TRBJ1-3,TRBD1,TRBV28,CASSQTGGGNTIYF,TGTGCCAGCAGCCAAACAGGGGGCGGAAACACCATATATTTT
NA,TRBJ1-2,TRBD1,TRBV7-9,CASSRPGQGEYGYTF,TGTGCCAGCAGCCGACCGGGACAGGGGGAGTATGGCTACACCTTC
NA,TRBJ1-1,NA,TRBV27,CASSSQTEANTEAFF,TGTGCCAGCAGTTCCCAGACAGAAGCCAACACTGAAGCTTTCTTT
NA,TRBJ2-5,TRBD2,TRBV9,CASSLSGGEETQYF,TGTGCCAGCAGTCTCTCGGGGGGGGAAGAGACCCAGTACTTC
NA,TRBJ1-2,NA,TRBV2,CASRLAVANYGYTF,TGTGCCAGCAGGCTCGCCGTAGCTAACTATGGCTACACCTTC
NA,TRBJ2-5,TRBD1,TRBV19,CASSKGQDKETQYF,TGTGCCAGTAGTAAAGGACAGGACAAAGAGACCCAGTACTTC
NA,TRBJ2-5,TRBD2,TRBV14,CASSPGLAGGTQYF,TGTGCCAGCAGCCCCGGACTAGCGGGAGGGACCCAGTACTTC
few,TRBJ1-1,TRBD1,TRBV29-1,CSVRQGTGGNTEAFF,TGCAGCGTGCGACAGGGTACAGGAGGAAACACTGAAGCTTTCTTT
NA,TRBJ1-2,NA,TRBV29-1,CSVEEYPGNGYTF,TGCAGCGTTGAAGAGTATCCAGGGAATGGCTACACCTTC
NA,TRBJ1-5,NA,TRBV15,CATSIGQPNQPQHF,TGTGCCACCAGCATCGGACAGCCGAATCAGCCCCAGCATTTT
NA,TRBJ1-5,NA,TRBV27,CASSLSGGGRQPQHF,TGTGCCAGCAGTTTAAGTGGTGGGGGCCGGCAGCCCCAGCATTTT
few,TRBJ2-3,NA,TRBV11-3,CASSLGGSSTDTQYF,TGTGCCAGCAGCTTAGGAGGATCTAGCACAGATACGCAGTATTTT
NA,TRBJ1-1,TRBD1,TRBV5-6,CASSSTPQGAAEAFF,TGTGCCAGCAGCTCAACACCTCAGGGGGCCGCTGAAGCTTTCTTT
NA,TRBJ1-1,TRBD1,TRBV19,CASSTDRGTEAFF,TGTGCCAGTAGTACGGACAGGGGAACTGAAGCTTTCTTT
NA,TRBJ2-2,TRBD1,TRBV5-1,CASSLQGVETGELFF,TGCGCCAGCAGCTTACAGGGGGTGGAAACCGGGGAGCTGTTTTTT
NA,TRBJ1-1,TRBD1,TRBV29-1,CSAGGGDTEAFF,TGCAGCGCAGGGGGTGGGGACACTGAAGCTTTCTTT
NA,TRBJ2-5,TRBD2,TRBV29-1,CSVSTSGRFQETQYF,TGCAGCGTTTCGACTAGCGGGAGGTTTCAAGAGACCCAGTACTTC
NA,TRBJ2-5,NA,TRBV4-1,CASSRTWAETQYF,TGCGCCAGCAGCCGCACCTGGGCGGAGACCCAGTACTTC
NA,TRBJ2-1,NA,TRBV4-1,CASSQAAASYNEQFF,TGCGCCAGCAGCCAAGCAGCGGCTAGCTACAATGAGCAGTTCTTC
NA,TRBJ2-1,TRBD2,TRBV19,CASSISGGEYNEQFF,TGTGCCAGTAGTATTAGCGGGGGGGAGTACAATGAGCAGTTCTTC
NA,TRBJ2-1,NA,TRBV7-2,CASSSGLNNEQFF,TGTGCCAGCAGCTCCGGACTAAACAATGAGCAGTTCTTC
NA,TRBJ1-2,NA,TRBV19,CASNSGEGYTF,TGTGCCAGTAATTCCGGGGAAGGCTACACCTTC
few,TRBJ1-1,NA,TRBV19,CASSISRNTEAFF,TGTGCCAGTAGTATATCGAGGAACACTGAAGCTTTCTTT
NA,TRBJ2-2,NA,TRBV6-5,CASRRAGTGELFF,TGTGCCAGCCGTCGGGCGGGCACCGGGGAGCTGTTTTTT
NA,TRBJ1-6,NA,TRBV5-3,CARSPLASPLHF,TGTGCCAGAAGCCCCCTAGCTTCACCCCTCCACTTT
NA,TRBJ2-3,NA,TRBV19,CASTPQSGADTQYF,TGTGCCAGTACCCCACAGTCAGGGGCAGATACGCAGTATTTT
NA,TRBJ2-2,TRBD2,TRBV6-5,CASSSGGSRNTGELFF,TGTGCCAGCAGTTCCGGCGGGAGCCGAAACACCGGGGAGCTGTTTTTT
NA,TRBJ1-6,NA,TRBV19,CASSINGGNSPLHF,TGTGCCAGTAGTATTAACGGGGGGAATTCACCCCTCCACTTT
NA,TRBJ2-2,TRBD1,TRBV10-3,CAITGNRGRESGELFF,TGTGCCATCACCGGAAACAGGGGGCGCGAGTCTGGGGAGCTGTTTTTT
NA,TRBJ1-1,NA,TRBV30,CAWSPTGLTEAFF,TGTGCCTGGAGCCCCACAGGGCTAACTGAAGCTTTCTTT
NA,TRBJ2-6,NA,TRBV18,CASSPSGYSGANVLTF,TGTGCCAGCTCACCATCGGGTTACTCTGGGGCCAACGTCCTGACTTTC
NA,TRBJ1-1,NA,TRBV7-6,CASSKTGNTEAFF,TGTGCCAGCAGCAAGACAGGGAACACTGAAGCTTTCTTT
NA,TRBJ2-5,TRBD2,TRBV5-4,CASSLGAGGPQETQYF,TGTGCCAGCAGCTTGGGTGCGGGAGGGCCCCAAGAGACCCAGTACTTC
NA,TRBJ1-2,TRBD1,TRBV28,CASSLSQGAGGYTF,TGTGCCAGCAGTTTATCGCAGGGGGCGGGTGGCTACACCTTC
NA,TRBJ2-1,TRBD2,TRBV4-1,CASSPIGGGHYNEQFF,TGCGCCAGCAGCCCTATCGGCGGGGGTCATTACAATGAGCAGTTCTTC
NA,TRBJ2-3,TRBD2,TRBV5-4,CASSFPGGGTDTQYF,TGTGCCAGCAGCTTTCCTGGGGGGGGCACAGATACGCAGTATTTT
NA,TRBJ2-3,TRBD2,TRBV29-1,CSVSSGLTDTQYF,TGCAGCGTTTCTAGCGGGCTCACAGATACGCAGTATTTT
NA,TRBJ2-5,NA,TRBV15,CATSRAVGGHQETQYF,TGTGCCACCAGCAGAGCTGTCGGGGGACACCAAGAGACCCAGTACTTC
NA,TRBJ1-3,NA,TRBV7-9,CASSLRGAGNTIYF,TGTGCCAGCAGCTTACGGGGAGCTGGAAACACCATATATTTT
NA,TRBJ2-1,TRBD2,TRBV11-2,CASSLEVAGGTYNEQFF,TGTGCCAGCAGCTTGGAGGTAGCGGGGGGAACCTACAATGAGCAGTTCTTC
NA,TRBJ1-5,NA,TRBV19,CASSISGGEGQEPQHF,TGTGCCAGTAGTATCAGTGGAGGGGAGGGGCAGGAGCCCCAGCATTTT
NA,TRBJ2-1,TRBD2,TRBV7-2,CASSPQAGGSSSYNEQFF,TGTGCCAGCAGCCCCCAAGCGGGGGGGTCAAGCTCCTACAATGAGCAGTTCTTC
NA,TRBJ1-1,TRBD1,TRBV6-5,CASSYHRGTEAFF,TGTGCCAGCAGTTACCACAGGGGAACTGAAGCTTTCTTT
NA,TRBJ1-1,TRBD1,TRBV18,CASSLAPGGTNTEAFF,TGTGCCAGCTCACTCGCTCCAGGGGGAACGAACACTGAAGCTTTCTTT
few,TRBJ1-2,NA,TRBV27,CASSLTFNYGYTF,TGTGCCAGCAGTTTGACATTTAACTATGGCTACACCTTC
NA,TRBJ2-1,NA,TRBV11-2,CASSSSAYNEQFF,TGTGCCAGCAGCTCATCGGCCTACAATGAGCAGTTCTTC
NA,TRBJ1-4,NA,TRBV11-2,CASSFDQGSEKLFF,TGTGCCAGCAGTTTCGACCAGGGAAGTGAAAAACTGTTTTTT